One and the same sample provided the 25 T cell receptor beta chains below, sequenced in a study of graft-versus-host responses after intestinal transplantation. Their antigens remain unidentified. Method: immunoSEQ multiplex PCR; TCRdb's copy keeps in-frame clones and lacks some. There are about 92,000 clones in the sample; 75% to 95% occur only once, and about 6.3% lies in the top ten. Source: unstimulated CD8+ T cells sorted from spleen or lymph node cells, taken before intestinal transplant. These receptors originate from a human donor who received an intestinal transplant.

CDR3 coding DNA: TGTGCCAGCAGCGCGGGACGGACCTACGAGCAGTACTTC. This sequence encodes CASSAGRTYEQYF. The J gene is TRBJ2-7, the V gene TRBV9; possibly TRBD1 or TRBD2 for D (5 bases each). Germline V lookup: CDR1 SGDLS, CDR2 YYNGEE. Trimming removed 3 bases at V and 2 bases at J, with 9 bases between. The CDR3 has 13 residues.

This chain joins TRBV11-2 and TRBJ2-1, with unresolved D. The germline CDR1 and CDR2 sequences are SGHAT and FQNNGV. CDR3 length equals 11 residues. Trimming cost V 1 base and J 6 bases, with 1 base left between them. The CDR3 region is CASSLVNEQFF. In DNA form, the CDR3 reads TGTGCCAGCAGCTTAGTCAATGAGCAGTTCTTC.

This CDR3 is CASALGSGNTIYF. The CDR3 bases are TGTGCCAGCGCTTTGGGCTCTGGAAACACCATATATTTT. The chain combines TRBV27 with TRBJ1-3; no clear D gene. CDR1 MNHEY and CDR2 SMNVEV come from the germline V gene (reference sequence). V lost 8 bases, J lost 0 bases, and 8 bases lay in between. The CDR3 has 13 amino acids.

This clone was observed a handful of times. The rearrangement joins TRBV7-9 to TRBJ2-7; tentative D call: TRBD2 (6 bases). Trimming stripped 5 bases from V and 1 base from J, with 18 bases between. The CDR3 runs 16 residues. Per the germline V gene, CDR1 is SEHNR and CDR2 is FQNEAQ (reference sequence). The CDR3 bases are TGTGCCAGCAGCCCCCCGGAGGGGAAGAAGTCCTACGAGCAGTACTTC. This sequence encodes CASSPPEGKKSYEQYF.

V usage is TRBV29-1 and J usage is TRBJ2-7; perhaps TRBD1 as D (5 bases). Germline CDR1 and CDR2: SQVTM and ANQGSEA. The V and J ends lost 4 bases and 2 bases respectively, with 9 bases between them. This CDR3 has 12 amino acids. This CDR3 is CSVVDTTYEQYF. The CDR3 bases are TGCAGCGTTGTGGACACTACCTACGAGCAGTACTTC.

This chain uses TRBV2 with TRBJ2-1; 11 positions match TRBD2. The ends lost 4 bases at V and 4 bases at J; junction bases unmatched: 6. This CDR3 has 16 amino acids. Germline lookup yields CDR1 SNHLY and CDR2 FYNNEI. CDR3 coding DNA: TGTGCCAGCAGTGGAACTAGCGGGGGCCATTACAATGAGCAGTTCTTC. Amino acid sequence: CASSGTSGGHYNEQFF.

V gene TRBV4-1 combines with J gene TRBJ2-7, with a weak D call TRBD1 (7 bases). The V gene's germline CDR1 is MGHRA and CDR2 YSYEKL. The V gene lost 6 bases and the J gene lost 5 bases, with 29 bases spanning the gap. The CDR3 runs to 18 residues. CDR3: CASRRIWGDRDSSDEQYF. As DNA, the CDR3 is TGCGCCAGCAGACGGATATGGGGTGACAGGGACTCATCCGACGAGCAGTACTTC.

The CDR3 coding sequence is TGTGCCAGCAGTTTGGCGGTCTACAATGAGCAGTTCTTC. This encodes CASSLAVYNEQFF. The chain combines TRBV27 with TRBJ2-1; D not certain. Germline V CDR1 and CDR2: MNHEY, SMNVEV (reference sequence). There are 13 residues in the CDR3. Trimming stripped 3 bases from V and 3 bases from J, with 6 bases between.

The V call is TRBV5-6, the J call TRBJ2-7, with TRBD2 matching over 8 bases. The CDR3 runs 16 residues. Germline CDR1 is SGHDT and CDR2 is YYEEEE. Trimming cost V 3 bases and J 1 base; bases outside gene matches: 9. Here the CDR3 DNA reads TGTGCCAGCAGCTGGGGGAGCGGGAGTGGGTCCTACGAGCAGTACTTC. This codes for CASSWGSGSGSYEQYF.

Here the CDR3 DNA reads TGTGCCAGCAGTGAAGAGGCTAGCCGATACAATGAGCAGTTCTTC. Translation: CASSEEASRYNEQFF. The V gene is TRBV2, the J gene TRBJ2-1, with D tentatively TRBD2 (5 bases). V lost 1 base, J lost 4 bases, and 11 bases lay in between. Germline V gene sequence: CDR1 SNHLY, CDR2 FYNNEI. The length of the CDR3 is 15 residues.

This clone has just one count. This sequence joins TRBV10-2 and TRBJ1-5; D ambiguous. This CDR3 contains 18 residues. Germline V gene lookup returns CDR1 WSHSY and CDR2 SAAADI. The germline V and J ends were trimmed by 0 bases and 0 bases, with 15 bases remaining between them. The CDR3 reads CASSESRPDGISNQPQHF. In DNA, the CDR3 is TGCGCCAGCAGTGAGTCGAGGCCCGACGGGATTAGCAATCAGCCCCAGCATTTT.

The rearrangement uses TRBV5-1 and TRBJ2-7, with D maybe TRBD1 (6 bases). CDR1 SGHRS and CDR2 YFSETQ come from the germline V gene. Trimming removed 1 base from V and 5 bases from J, with 13 bases in between. This CDR3 region has 14 residues. CDR3 coding DNA: TGCGCCAGCAGCTTGTGGGACACCCAGGACGAGCAGTACTTC. As protein: CASSLWDTQDEQYF.

This sequence joins TRBV7-6 and TRBJ2-1, with D perhaps TRBD2 (7 bases). CDR1 is SGHVS and CDR2 is FNYEAQ in the germline V gene. The CDR3 sequence is 13 residues long. V was trimmed by 0 bases and J by 8 bases, leaving 8 bases between them. CDR3 amino acids: CASSLAGGDEQFF. The CDR3 DNA sequence: TGTGCCAGCAGCTTAGCAGGGGGGGATGAGCAGTTCTTC.

The rearrangement links TRBV5-4 to TRBJ1-3; D is unclear. The CDR3 runs to 14 residues. V was trimmed by 1 base and J by 3 bases, leaving 8 bases between them. From germline, CDR1 is SGHNT and CDR2 YYREEE (reference sequence). As DNA, the CDR3 is TGTGCCAGCAGCTTGTCCATAGATGGAAACACCATATATTTT. Residues: CASSLSIDGNTIYF.

A few counts support this clone. This sequence joins TRBV4-1 and TRBJ1-5; 11 nucleotides line up with TRBD1. Germline CDR1 is MGHRA and CDR2 is YSYEKL. V dropped 1 base and J dropped 7; count of bases not matched to a gene: 3. This CDR3 is 15 amino acids long. DNA for the CDR3: TGCGCCAGCAGCCAAGCTTGGACAGGGGGCCAGCCCCAGCATTTT. Translation: CASSQAWTGGQPQHF.

The chain combines TRBV6-5 with TRBJ2-5; 9 bases fit TRBD2. The J segment lost 2 bases and the V segment lost 2 bases, leaving 3 bases of the junction unmatched. The V gene's germline CDR1 is MNHEY and CDR2 SVGAGI. The CDR3 length is 15 residues. CDR3 sequence: CASSYERGAQETQYF. The CDR3 DNA reads TGTGCCAGCAGTTACGAGCGGGGGGCACAAGAGACCCAGTACTTC.

The chain carries TRBV11-2 and TRBJ2-7; 7 bases agree with TRBD2. The junction had 13 bases not matched to a gene; V was cut back by 8 bases and J by 0 bases. The CDR3 totals 16 residues. The germline CDR1 and CDR2 sequences are SGHAT and FQNNGV. The CDR3 here is CASGLGNSGLSYEQYF. DNA of the CDR3: TGTGCCAGCGGACTGGGTAATAGCGGGCTCTCCTACGAGCAGTACTTC.

The chain couples TRBV27 to TRBJ2-1; D is uncertain. CDR1 and CDR2 from the germline V gene are MNHEY and SMNVEV (reference sequence). The V end lost 0 bases, the J end lost 5 bases, and 11 bases lay between the germline ends. The CDR3 has 15 residues. CDR3 sequence: CASSLSGRSHNEQFF. The DNA for the CDR3 is TGTGCCAGCAGTTTATCAGGAAGAAGTCACAATGAGCAGTTCTTC.

This clone was detected once. The gene calls are TRBV5-4 and TRBJ2-1; D ambiguous. Trimming removed 3 bases from V and 8 bases from J, with 9 bases in between. Germline V gene data show CDR1 as SGHNT and CDR2 as YYREEE (reference sequence). This CDR3 comprises 12 residues. CDR3: CASSSAIDEQFF. For the CDR3, the DNA is TGTGCCAGCAGCTCCGCTATCGATGAGCAGTTCTTC.

The V and J genes are TRBV6-1 and TRBJ1-5; 9 bases match TRBD1. The CDR3 spans 15 residues. V was pared by 3 bases and J by 3 bases, with 3 bases of the junction left unmatched. In germline, CDR1 is MNHNS, CDR2 SASEGT. In nucleotides, the CDR3 is TGTGCCAGCAGTGATAGACAGGGGGACAATCAGCCCCAGCATTTT. Translating it yields CASSDRQGDNQPQHF.

The chain recombines TRBV19 with TRBJ2-3; TRBD2 might be the D (6 bases). This CDR3 has 17 amino acids. Trimming pared 0 bases from V and 6 bases from J, leaving 19 bases between. Germline assignment: CDR1 LNHDA and CDR2 SQIVND (reference sequence). CDR3 protein: CASSIEPGLTPRDTQYF. CDR3 sequence (DNA): TGTGCCAGTAGTATAGAACCGGGACTCACCCCTCGGGATACGCAGTATTTT. Based on the CDR3 plus reference TRBV19 and TRBJ2-3, the full variable domain is DGGITQSPKYLFRKEGQNVTLSCEQNLNHDAMYWYRQDPGQGLRLIYYSQIVNDFQKGDIAEGYSVSREKKESFPLTVTSAQKNPTAFYLCASSIEPGLTPRDTQYFGPGTRLTVL.

V is TRBV28 and J is TRBJ2-7, with TRBD2 as a possible D gene (5 bases). CDR3 length: 17 residues. V was clipped by 3 bases and J by 0 bases, with 18 bases between them. CDR1 is MDHEN and CDR2 is SYDVKM in the germline V gene. Written as DNA, the CDR3 is TGTGCCAGCAGTTTTCCTGAGGGAGACGTCAGCTCCTACGAGCAGTACTTC. Protein sequence: CASSFPEGDVSSYEQYF.

V gene TRBV11-1 combines with J gene TRBJ2-7, with a possible D match to TRBD1 (5 bases). This CDR3 contains 13 residues. V lost 1 base and J lost 2, with 6 bases in between. Germline V gene data show CDR1 as SGHAT and CDR2 as FQDESV (reference sequence). CDR3: CASSLEGAYEQYF. The CDR3 DNA reads TGTGCCAGCAGCTTAGAAGGGGCCTACGAGCAGTACTTC.

This chain joins TRBV11-2 and TRBJ2-7, with 8 positions matching TRBD2. V lost 4 bases and J lost 8; bases outside the gene matches: 13. Germline CDR1 reads SGHAT; CDR2 reads FQNNGV. This CDR3 region has 15 residues. The CDR3, as DNA: TGTGCCAGCAGCTCGATAGCGGGGTACCGTTACAAGCAGTACTTC. Translation gives CASSSIAGYRYKQYF.

The V call is TRBV4-2, the J call TRBJ1-1, with D perhaps TRBD1 (5 bases). Germline loops: CDR1 LGHNA, CDR2 YNFKEQ. The CDR3 is 14 residues long. Trimming stripped 4 bases from V and 2 bases from J, with 11 bases between. The CDR3: CASSRGVPNTEAFF. In DNA, the CDR3 is TGTGCCAGCAGCCGGGGCGTACCCAACACTGAAGCTTTCTTT.